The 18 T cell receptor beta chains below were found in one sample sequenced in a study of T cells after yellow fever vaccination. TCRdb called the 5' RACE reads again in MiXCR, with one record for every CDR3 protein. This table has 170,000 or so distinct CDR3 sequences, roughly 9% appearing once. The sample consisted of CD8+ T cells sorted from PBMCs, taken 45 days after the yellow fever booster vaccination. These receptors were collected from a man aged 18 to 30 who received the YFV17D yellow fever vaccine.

The CDR3 DNA is TGCGCCAGCAGCTTGGGCCTAGCGGGGATCGATGAGCAGTTCTTC. The encoded protein is CASSLGLAGIDEQFF. The J gene is TRBJ2-1, the V gene TRBV5-1; 9 bases agree with TRBD2. CDR1 and CDR2 from the germline V gene are SGHRS and YFSETQ. V lost 0 bases, J lost 8 bases, and 6 bases stayed unmatched. The CDR3 contains 15 residues.

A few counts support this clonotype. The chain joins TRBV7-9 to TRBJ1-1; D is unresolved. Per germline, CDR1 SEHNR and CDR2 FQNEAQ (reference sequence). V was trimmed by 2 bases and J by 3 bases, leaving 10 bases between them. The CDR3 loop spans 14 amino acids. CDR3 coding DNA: TGTGCCAGCAGCTTACCTACAGCCTACACTGAAGCTTTCTTT. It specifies CASSLPTAYTEAFF.

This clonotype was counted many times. CDR3 DNA sequence: TGCGCCAGCAGCCGGGGGCAGGGGTGGAATGAGCAGTTCTTC. Translating gives CASSRGQGWNEQFF. This chain uses TRBV5-1 with TRBJ2-1; D is perhaps TRBD1 or TRBD2 (6 bases each). Looked up from germline, CDR1 is SGHRS and CDR2 is YFSETQ. The CDR3 loop spans 14 amino acids. Trimming took 4 bases from V and 7 from J, leaving 15 bases between them.

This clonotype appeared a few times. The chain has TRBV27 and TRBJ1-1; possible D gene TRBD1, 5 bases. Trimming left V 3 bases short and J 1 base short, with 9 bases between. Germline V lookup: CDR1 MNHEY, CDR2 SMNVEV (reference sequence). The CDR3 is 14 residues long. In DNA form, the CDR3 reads TGTGCCAGCAGTTTCACGACAGCGAACACTGAAGCTTTCTTT. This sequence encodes CASSFTTANTEAFF.

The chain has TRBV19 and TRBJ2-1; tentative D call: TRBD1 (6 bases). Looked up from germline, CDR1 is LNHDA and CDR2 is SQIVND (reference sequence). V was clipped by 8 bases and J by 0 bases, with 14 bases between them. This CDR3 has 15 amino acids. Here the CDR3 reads CASSWGQSSYNEQFF. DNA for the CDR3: TGTGCCAGTTCGTGGGGGCAGAGCTCCTACAATGAGCAGTTCTTC.

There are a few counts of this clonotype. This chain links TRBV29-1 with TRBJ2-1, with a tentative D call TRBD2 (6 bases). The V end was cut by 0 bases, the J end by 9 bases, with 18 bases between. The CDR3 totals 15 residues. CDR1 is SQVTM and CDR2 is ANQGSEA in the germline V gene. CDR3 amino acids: CSVEEASSPRGEQFF. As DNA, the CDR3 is TGCAGCGTTGAAGAAGCGTCTAGCCCGCGGGGTGAGCAGTTCTTC.

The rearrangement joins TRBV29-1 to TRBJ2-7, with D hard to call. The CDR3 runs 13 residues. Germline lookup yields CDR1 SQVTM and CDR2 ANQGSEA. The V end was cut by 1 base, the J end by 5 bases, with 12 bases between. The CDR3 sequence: CSVEVFGPHEQYF. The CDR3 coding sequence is TGCAGCGTTGAAGTCTTTGGCCCACACGAGCAGTACTTC.

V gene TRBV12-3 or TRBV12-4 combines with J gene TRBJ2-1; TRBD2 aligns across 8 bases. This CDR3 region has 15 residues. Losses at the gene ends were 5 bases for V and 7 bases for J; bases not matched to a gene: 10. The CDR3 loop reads CASSLGGGIENEQFF. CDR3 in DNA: TGTGCCAGCAGTCTCGGGGGGGGGATCGAAAATGAGCAGTTCTTC.

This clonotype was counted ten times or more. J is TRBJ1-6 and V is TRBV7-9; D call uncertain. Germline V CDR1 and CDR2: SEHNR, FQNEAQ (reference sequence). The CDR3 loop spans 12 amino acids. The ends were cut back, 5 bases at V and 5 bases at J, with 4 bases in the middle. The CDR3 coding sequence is TGTGCCAGCAGCCCAGATAATTCACCCCTCCACTTT. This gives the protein CASSPDNSPLHF.

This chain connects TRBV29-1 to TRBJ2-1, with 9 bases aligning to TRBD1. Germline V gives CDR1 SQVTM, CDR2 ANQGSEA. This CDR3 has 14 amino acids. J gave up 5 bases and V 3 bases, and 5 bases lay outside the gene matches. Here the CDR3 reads CSVEGQGVDNEQFF. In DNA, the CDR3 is TGCAGCGTTGAGGGACAGGGAGTGGACAATGAGCAGTTCTTC.

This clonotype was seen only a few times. The CDR3 loop is CASSKVGPASTDTQYF. CDR3 bases: TGTGCCAGCAGCAAAGTTGGACCCGCTAGCACAGATACGCAGTATTTT. This chain uses TRBV21-1 with TRBJ2-3. TRBV21-1 is a documented pseudogene. The CDR3 runs to 16 residues.

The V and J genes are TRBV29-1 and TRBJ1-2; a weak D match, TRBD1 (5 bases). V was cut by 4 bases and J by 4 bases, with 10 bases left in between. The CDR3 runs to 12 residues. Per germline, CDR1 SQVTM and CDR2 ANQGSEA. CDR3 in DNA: TGCAGCGTTGGGACACGCTTCTATGGCTACACCTTC. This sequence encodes CSVGTRFYGYTF.

CDR3 amino acids: CASSIGPYEQFF. DNA for the CDR3: TGTGCCAGTAGTATAGGACCGTACGAGCAGTTCTTC. This chain connects TRBV19 to TRBJ2-1; no firm D call. V was cut by 1 base and J by 10 bases, with 8 bases left in between. The length of the CDR3 is 12 residues. Germline V CDR1 and CDR2: LNHDA, SQIVND (reference sequence). Full variable domain (rest looked up from reference TRBV19 and TRBJ2-1): DGGITQSPKYLFRKEGQNVTLSCEQNLNHDAMYWYRQDPGQGLRLIYYSQIVNDFQKGDIAEGYSVSREKKESFPLTVTSAQKNPTAFYLCASSIGPYEQFFGPGTRLTVL.

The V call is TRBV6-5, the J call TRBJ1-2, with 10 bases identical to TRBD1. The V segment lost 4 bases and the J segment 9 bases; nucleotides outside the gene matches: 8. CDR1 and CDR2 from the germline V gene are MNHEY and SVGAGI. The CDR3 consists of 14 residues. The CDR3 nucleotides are TGTGCCAGCAGTTTCCGGGACAGGGGTTCAAGCTACACCTTC. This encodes CASSFRDRGSSYTF.

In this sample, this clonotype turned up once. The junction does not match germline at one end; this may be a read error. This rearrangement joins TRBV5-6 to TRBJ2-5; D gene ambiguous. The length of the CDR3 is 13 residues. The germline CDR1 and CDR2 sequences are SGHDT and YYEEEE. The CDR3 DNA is TGTGCCAGGAGCTTGTATGGGCAAGAGACCCAGTACTTC. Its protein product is CARSLYGQETQYF.

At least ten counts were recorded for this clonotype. The CDR3 nucleotides read TGTGCCAGCAGTTATGGAGGGAATGAGCAGTTCTTC. The encoded protein is CASSYGGNEQFF. The chain joins TRBV6-5 to TRBJ2-1, with a weak D call TRBD2 (6 bases). Trimming left V 3 bases short and J 7 bases short, with 7 bases between. Germline-derived CDR1 and CDR2 are MNHEY and SVGAGI. The CDR3 length is 12 residues.

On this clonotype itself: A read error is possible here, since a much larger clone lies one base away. CDR3 nucleotides: TGTGCCACACAGTGGGCGAATGAAAAACTGTTTTTT. Its protein product is CATQWANEKLFF. The chain uses TRBV28 and TRBJ1-4; no definite D call. This CDR3 has 12 amino acids. The V end was cut by 10 bases, the J end by 5 bases, with 11 bases between. Germline V gene lookup returns CDR1 MDHEN and CDR2 SYDVKM.

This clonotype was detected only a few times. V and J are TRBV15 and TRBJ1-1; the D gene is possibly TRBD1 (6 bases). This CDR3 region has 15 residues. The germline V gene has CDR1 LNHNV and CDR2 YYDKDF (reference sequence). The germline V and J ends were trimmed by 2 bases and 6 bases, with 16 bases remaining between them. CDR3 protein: CATSRTDFGGAEAFF. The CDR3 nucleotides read TGTGCCACCAGCAGAACCGATTTTGGGGGCGCTGAAGCTTTCTTT.